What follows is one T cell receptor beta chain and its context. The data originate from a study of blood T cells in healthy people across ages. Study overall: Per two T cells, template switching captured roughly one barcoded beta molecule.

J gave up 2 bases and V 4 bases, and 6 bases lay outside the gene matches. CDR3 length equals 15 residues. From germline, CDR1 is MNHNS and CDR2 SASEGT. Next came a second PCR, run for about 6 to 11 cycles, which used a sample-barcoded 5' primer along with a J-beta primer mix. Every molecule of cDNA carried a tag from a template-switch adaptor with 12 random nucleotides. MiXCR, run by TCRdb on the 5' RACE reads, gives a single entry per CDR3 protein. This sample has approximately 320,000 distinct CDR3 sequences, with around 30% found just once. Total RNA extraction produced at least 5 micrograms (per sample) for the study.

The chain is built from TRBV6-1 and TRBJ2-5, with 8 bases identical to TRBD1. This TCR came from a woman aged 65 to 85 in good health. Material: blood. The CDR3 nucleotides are TGTGCCAGCAGTGTATGGGGACAGGATCAAGAGACCCAGTACTTC. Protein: CASSVWGQDQETQYF.